One sample yielded the 21 T cell receptor beta chains listed below, sequenced in a study of CD4+ T cells in melanoma. Assay used: immunoSEQ multiplex PCR; TCRdb lists only in-frame clones, some missing. The sample has approximately 12,000 clones; approximately 70% are singletons. The sequenced sample consisted of cells from a culture (not recorded whether cultured in vitro). These receptors all stem from a human donor with melanoma.

This chain joins TRBV14 and TRBJ2-7, with no clear D. V was pared by 5 bases and J by 0 bases, with 8 bases between. Germline V CDR1 and CDR2: SGHDN, FVKESK. This CDR3 region has 13 residues. The CDR3 DNA follows: TGTGCCAGCAGCTATCGGCCCTCCTACGAGCAGTACTTC. It encodes CASSYRPSYEQYF. Supplemented by reference TRBV14 and TRBJ2-7, the full variable domain reads EAGVTQFPSHSVIEKGQTVTLRCDPISGHDNLYWYRRVMGKEIKFLLHFVKESKQDESGMPNNRFLAERTGGTYSTLKVQPAELEDSGVYFCASSYRPSYEQYFGPGTRLTVT.

This chain connects TRBV9 to TRBJ1-1; 8 bases map to TRBD1. V dropped 4 bases and J dropped 1; count of bases not matched to a gene: 3. The CDR3 has 14 amino acids. The germline CDR1 and CDR2 sequences are SGDLS and YYNGEE. The CDR3 reads CASSFGQGNTEAFF. The CDR3, as DNA: TGTGCCAGCAGCTTCGGACAGGGGAACACTGAAGCTTTCTTT.

The gene calls are TRBV2 and TRBJ2-7, with D perhaps assigned TRBD1 or TRBD2 (7 bases each). Germline loops: CDR1 SNHLY, CDR2 FYNNEI. The V end lost 5 bases, the J end lost 2 bases, and 19 bases lay between the germline ends. This CDR3 contains 16 residues. CDR3 protein: CASSSAGTAGPYEQYF. DNA of the CDR3: TGTGCCAGCAGTAGCGCCGGGACAGCGGGGCCCTACGAGCAGTACTTC.

The rearrangement uses TRBV7-3 and TRBJ2-2, with 9 bases identical to TRBD2. The ends lost 8 bases at V and 7 bases at J; junction bases unmatched: 5. The CDR3 is made up of 13 amino acids. Germline CDR1 SGHTA, CDR2 FQGTGA. This CDR3 reads CASAGGPGGELFF. In nucleotides, the CDR3 is TGTGCCAGCGCGGGGGGGCCCGGCGGGGAGCTGTTTTTT.

The V and J genes are TRBV6-1 and TRBJ1-3; D is ambiguous. CDR1 and CDR2 from the germline V gene are MNHNS and SASEGT. The CDR3 loop spans 18 amino acids. Trimming stripped 2 bases from V and 0 bases from J, with 17 bases between. The CDR3 DNA sequence: TGTGCCAGCAGTGAATTGGCAGGCAGAAGATCCTCTGGAAACACCATATATTTT. Amino acid sequence: CASSELAGRRSSGNTIYF.

This clone was detected only a few times. The chain joins TRBV5-1 to TRBJ1-1, with 7 bases identical to TRBD1. The V and J ends lost 0 bases and 11 bases, in that order; junction bases with no gene match: 7. Germline V CDR1 and CDR2: SGHRS, YFSETQ. The CDR3 runs 13 residues. The CDR3 region is CASSLAGGFGAFF. In DNA, the CDR3 is TGCGCCAGCAGCTTGGCAGGGGGATTTGGGGCTTTCTTT.

The sample holds a few counts of this clone. The chain combines TRBV18 with TRBJ2-6; D is ambiguous. Germline CDR1 and CDR2: KGHSH and LQKENI. The V end lost 5 bases, the J end lost 0 bases, and 5 bases lay between the germline ends. The CDR3 totals 14 residues. In DNA, the CDR3 is TGTGCCAGCTCATCGGTCTCTGGGGCCAACGTCCTGACTTTC. Its translation is CASSSVSGANVLTF.

The J gene is TRBJ2-3, the V gene TRBV9; TRBD2 aligns across 9 bases. CDR1 is SGDLS and CDR2 is YYNGEE in the germline V gene. CDR3 length: 17 residues. The trim removed 0 bases at V and 1 base at J, leaving 6 bases unmatched. CDR3 nucleotide sequence: TGTGCCAGCAGCGTAGCGGTAGCGGGGGCCGGCACAGATACGCAGTATTTT. Protein: CASSVAVAGAGTDTQYF. The variable domain in full, completed from reference TRBV9 and TRBJ2-3, reads DSGVTQTPKHLITATGQRVTLRCSPRSGDLSVYWYQQSLDQGLQFLIQYYNGEERAKGNILERFSAQQFPDLHSELNLSSLELGDSALYFCASSVAVAGAGTDTQYFGPGTRLTVL.

The chain links TRBV29-1 to TRBJ2-3; 11 nucleotides line up with TRBD2. The CDR3 sequence is 13 residues long. J was trimmed by 5 bases and V by 4 bases; bases with no gene match: 2. The germline CDR1 and CDR2 sequences are SQVTM and ANQGSEA. CDR3 sequence (DNA): TGCAGCGTTGTAGCGGGGGGGGTAGATACGCAGTATTTT. Translated, it gives CSVVAGGVDTQYF.

The CDR3: CASSSQETQYF. CDR3 sequence (DNA): TGTGCCAGCAGCTCCCAAGAGACCCAGTACTTC. The chain joins TRBV5-6 to TRBJ2-5; the D is unclear. Deletions cut 3 bases from V and 1 base from J, with 1 base between. Germline CDR1 SGHDT, CDR2 YYEEEE. CDR3 length: 11 residues.

Only a few counts were recorded for this clone. This chain connects TRBV4-1 to TRBJ1-1, with D tentatively TRBD1 (6 bases). The ends were cut back, 3 bases at V and 10 bases at J, with 21 bases in the middle. Germline V CDR1 and CDR2: MGHRA, YSYEKL. The CDR3 length is 15 residues. The CDR3 DNA follows: TGCGCCAGCAGCCAGGGGGGCATGCGGGACATCGGAGCTTTCTTT. Amino acids: CASSQGGMRDIGAFF.

This clone was seen just once. The rearrangement joins TRBV7-2 to TRBJ2-7; 7 nucleotides agree with TRBD1. Losses at the gene ends were 3 bases for V and 6 bases for J; bases not matched to a gene: 8. CDR1 is SGHTA, CDR2 FQGNSA, per germline. This CDR3 has 14 residues. The CDR3 sequence is CASSFRRQGREQYF. The CDR3 coding sequence is TGTGCCAGCAGCTTTCGGAGACAGGGACGCGAGCAGTACTTC.

This chain connects TRBV7-9 to TRBJ1-2; the match to TRBD1 covers 8 bases. CDR1 SEHNR and CDR2 FQNEAQ come from the germline V gene (reference sequence). With V trimmed by 7 bases and J by 2 bases, 9 bases remained unmatched. This CDR3 has 15 residues. CDR3 bases: TGTGCCAGCAACCAGGGGGCCAGACTAAACTATGGCTACACCTTC. This encodes CASNQGARLNYGYTF.

The chain recombines TRBV5-1 with TRBJ2-3, with 9 bases fitting TRBD2. V trimming: 2 bases; J trimming: 0 bases; junction bases outside the gene matches: 16. Germline V gene lookup returns CDR1 SGHRS and CDR2 YFSETQ. The length of the CDR3 is 20 residues. The CDR3 region is CASSFYSNYNLAGSTDTQYF. CDR3 DNA sequence: TGCGCCAGCAGCTTCTATTCAAATTATAATCTAGCGGGGAGCACAGATACGCAGTATTTT.

This rearrangement joins TRBV6-1 to TRBJ2-3; D uncertain. V gave up 5 bases and J gave up 2 bases, with 17 bases separating them. Per the germline V gene, CDR1 is MNHNS and CDR2 is SASEGT. The CDR3 totals 16 residues. The CDR3 DNA sequence: TGTGCCAGCAGTAAAGACACCTACCTTCCCACAGATACGCAGTATTTT. This gives the protein CASSKDTYLPTDTQYF.

V is TRBV19 and J is TRBJ1-4, with D possibly TRBD1 on 5 matching bases. This CDR3 comprises 15 residues. CDR1 and CDR2 from the germline V gene are LNHDA and SQIVND (reference sequence). V lost 6 bases to trimming and J lost 4 bases, with 15 bases between them. This chain's CDR3 is CASSNPGRSNEKLFF. The CDR3 DNA follows: TGTGCCAGTAGCAATCCGGGACGGAGTAATGAAAAACTGTTTTTT. The whole variable domain, remainder taken from reference TRBV19 and TRBJ1-4, is DGGITQSPKYLFRKEGQNVTLSCEQNLNHDAMYWYRQDPGQGLRLIYYSQIVNDFQKGDIAEGYSVSREKKESFPLTVTSAQKNPTAFYLCASSNPGRSNEKLFFGSGTQLSVL.

CDR3 protein: CASYDRNQETQYF. In DNA form, the CDR3 reads TGTGCCAGCTACGACAGAAACCAAGAGACCCAGTACTTC. The chain uses TRBV18 and TRBJ2-5; D may be TRBD1 (5 bases). Germline CDR1 and CDR2: KGHSH and LQKENI. With 7 bases removed from V and 0 bases from J, the gap between germline ends came to 9 bases. The CDR3 is 13 amino acids.

The chain employs TRBV6-5 and TRBJ2-3, with unresolved D. V shed 5 bases and J shed 7 bases, with 13 bases lying between them. The germline CDR1 and CDR2 sequences are MNHEY and SVGAGI. The CDR3 is made up of 13 amino acids. Here the CDR3 DNA reads TGTGCCAGCAGTGAAATAGATTCCCATACGCAGTATTTT. Amino acids: CASSEIDSHTQYF.

The rearrangement links TRBV7-3 to TRBJ1-1; perhaps TRBD1 as D (5 bases). Germline V gene lookup returns CDR1 SGHTA and CDR2 FQGTGA. The CDR3 has 12 residues. The V end was cut by 5 bases, the J end by 4 bases, with 8 bases between. In nucleotides, the CDR3 is TGTGCCAGCAGCAATGGGGGCACTGAAGCTTTCTTT. Protein sequence: CASSNGGTEAFF.

This chain joins TRBV5-1 and TRBJ1-1; TRBD1 is a possible D gene (5 bases). In germline, CDR1 is SGHRS, CDR2 YFSETQ. This CDR3 has 15 residues. The V end was cut by 4 bases, the J end by 4 bases, with 17 bases between. Written as DNA, the CDR3 is TGCGCCAGCAGCCGGGGCGGGGGGGAGGCCACTGAAGCTTTCTTT. This encodes CASSRGGGEATEAFF.

The chain couples TRBV2 to TRBJ2-7; D ambiguous. This CDR3 contains 13 residues. The germline V gene encodes CDR1 SNHLY and CDR2 FYNNEI. The germline V and J ends were trimmed by 8 bases and 1 base, with 12 bases remaining between them. In DNA, the CDR3 is TGTGCCAGCGCGTATCCGGTTTCCTACGAGCAGTACTTC. Its translation: CASAYPVSYEQYF. The whole variable domain, remainder taken from reference TRBV2 and TRBJ2-7, is EPEVTQTPSHQVTQMGQEVILRCVPISNHLYFYWYRQILGQKVEFLVSFYNNEISEKSEIFDDQFSVERPDGSNFTLKIRSTKLEDSAMYFCASAYPVSYEQYFGPGTRLTVT.